A selection of T cell receptor beta chains follows, all from one sample in a study of blood T cell repertoires in COVID-19. Data came from immunoSEQ multiplex PCR; TCRdb stores just in-frame clones and leaves some out. This sample has 150,000 or so clones; roughly 81% occur once, and the top ten carry roughly 7.7%. Sequencing was performed on peripheral blood. Receptors were obtained from a human donor with acute or convalescent COVID-19. The donor label of this sample is uncertain. Both conserved end residues are part of each CDR3. Fields, in order: clone size, J gene, V gene, CDR3 protein. The size of a clone is reported for some rows only, either as once, few or many, or as a class for expanded clones.

>NA|TRBJ2-7|TRBV6-2/TRBV6-3
CASSRLAGGNEQYF
>once|TRBJ1-1|TRBV10-3
CAINSLRGGASTEAFF
>NA|TRBJ1-1|TRBV5-4
CASSLGVGANTEAFF
>once|TRBJ2-6|TRBV11-2
CASSSPGGTSGANVLTF
>NA|TRBJ1-1|TRBV2
CASSPRTGPMNTEAFF
>NA|TRBJ1-1|TRBV5-1
CASSLPGQGTEAFF
>NA|TRBJ2-1|TRBV24-1
CATSDYKGGGLANEQFF
>once|TRBJ1-2|TRBV25-1
CASSESGRIAYGYTF
>NA|TRBJ1-2|TRBV5-6
CASSLAQGGDTF
>NA|TRBJ1-1|TRBV5-4
CASNGQNTEAFF
>NA|TRBJ1-3|TRBV5-1
CASSLGGAEGNTIYF
>NA|TRBJ1-2|TRBV5-1
CASSLQQTYGYTF
>NA|TRBJ1-2|TRBV6-4
CASRGQANYGYTF
>many|TRBJ1-3|TRBV4-1
CASGGSSSGNTIYF
>few|TRBJ2-3|TRBV19
CASSFNRGVLGTDTQYF
>few|TRBJ2-7|TRBV5-1
CASSKSGTGRIHEQYF
>NA|TRBJ1-1|TRBV2
CARNAPGRVISWNTEAFF
>NA|TRBJ1-2|TRBV2
CASRDLGYGYTF
>NA|TRBJ2-3|TRBV24-1
CATSDWGQGPTTDTQYF
>NA|TRBJ1-2|TRBV23-1
CASSRGSWGYTF
>NA|TRBJ2-6|TRBV27
CASKGISGANVLTF
>NA|TRBJ2-3|TRBV1
CTSSPRRGVSDTQYF
>NA|TRBJ2-3|TRBV18
CASSPLSSADTQYF
>once|TRBJ1-5|TRBV24-1
CATGTGTGQPQHF
>NA|TRBJ2-6|TRBV6-2/TRBV6-3
CASSLQGVSGANVLTF
>NA|TRBJ1-2|TRBV6-1
CASSETGTGNLYYGYTF
>NA|TRBJ1-5|TRBV19
CASSHRDGGNQPQHF
>NA|TRBJ1-5|TRBV6-5
CASIFTGAGQPQHF
>NA|TRBJ2-3|TRBV7-9
CASSRLIDRGQGTQYF
>few|TRBJ2-5|TRBV5-5
CASSSGTGETQYF
>few|TRBJ1-3|TRBV13
CASSSRGSSGNTIYF
>once|TRBJ1-1|TRBV11-2
CASSFLTGEAFF
>NA|TRBJ1-2|TRBV4-2
CASSPSAGGWDGYTF
>NA|TRBJ1-2|TRBV7-3
CASSLTAGAGYGYTF
>NA|TRBJ2-7|TRBV30
CAWSVGGAPYEQYF
>NA|TRBJ2-1|TRBV2
CASSESSGGVNEQFF
>NA|TRBJ2-2|TRBV7-2
CASSKWTGGLTGELFF
>NA|TRBJ1-5|TRBV3-1/TRBV3-2
CASSRGTGGKVPQHF